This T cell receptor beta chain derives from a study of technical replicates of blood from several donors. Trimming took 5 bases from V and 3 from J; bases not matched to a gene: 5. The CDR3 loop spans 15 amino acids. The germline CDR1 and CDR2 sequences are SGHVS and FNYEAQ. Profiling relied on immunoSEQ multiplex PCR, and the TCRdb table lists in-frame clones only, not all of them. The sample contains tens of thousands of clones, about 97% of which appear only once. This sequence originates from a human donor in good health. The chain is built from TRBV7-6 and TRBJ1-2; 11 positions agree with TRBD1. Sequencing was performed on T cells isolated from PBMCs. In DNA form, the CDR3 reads TGTGCCAGCAGCCCTGGGACAGGGGGAGACTATGGCTACACCTTC. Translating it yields CASSPGTGGDYGYTF. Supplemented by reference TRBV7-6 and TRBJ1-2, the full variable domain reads GAGVSQSPRYKVTKRGQDVALRCDPISGHVSLYWYRQALGQGPEFLTYFNYEAQQDKSGLPNDRFSAERPEGSISTLTIQRTEQRDSAMYRCASSPGTGGDYGYTFGSGTRLTVV.